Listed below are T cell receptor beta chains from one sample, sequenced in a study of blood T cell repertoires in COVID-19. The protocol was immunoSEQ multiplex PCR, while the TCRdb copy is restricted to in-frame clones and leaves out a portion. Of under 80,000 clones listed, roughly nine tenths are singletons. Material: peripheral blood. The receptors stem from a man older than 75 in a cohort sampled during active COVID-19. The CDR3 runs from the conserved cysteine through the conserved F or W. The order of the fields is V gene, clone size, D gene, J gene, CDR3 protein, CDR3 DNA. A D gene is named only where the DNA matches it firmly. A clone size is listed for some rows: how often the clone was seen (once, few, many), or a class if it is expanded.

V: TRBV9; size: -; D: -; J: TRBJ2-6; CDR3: CASSLRQPGANVLTF; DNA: TGTGCCAGCAGCCTTAGACAACCTGGGGCCAACGTCCTGACTTTC
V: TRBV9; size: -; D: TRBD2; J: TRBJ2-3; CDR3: CASSAGGGPAYF; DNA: TGTGCCAGCAGCGCGGGGGGGGGCCCGGCGTATTTT
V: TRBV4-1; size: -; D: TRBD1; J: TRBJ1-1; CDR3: CASSQVTGQGTNLNTEAFF; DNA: TGCGCCAGCAGCCAAGTAACAGGACAGGGGACTAACTTGAACACTGAAGCTTTCTTT
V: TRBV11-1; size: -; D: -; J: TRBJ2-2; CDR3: CASRETALNTGELFF; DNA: TGTGCCAGCAGGGAGACAGCTTTGAACACCGGGGAGCTGTTTTTT
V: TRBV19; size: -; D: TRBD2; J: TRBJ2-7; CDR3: CASSIGSGGNYEQYF; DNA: TGTGCCAGTAGTATAGGATCGGGGGGAAACTACGAGCAGTACTTC
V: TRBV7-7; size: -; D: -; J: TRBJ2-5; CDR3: CASSLQGETQYF; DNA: TGTGCCAGCAGCTTACAGGGGGAGACCCAGTACTTC
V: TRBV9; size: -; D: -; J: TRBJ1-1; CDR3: CASSLDPTGNTEAFF; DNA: TGTGCCAGCAGCTTAGATCCGACAGGGAACACTGAAGCTTTCTTT
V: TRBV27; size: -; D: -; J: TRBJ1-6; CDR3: CASSFRQNNSPLHF; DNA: TGTGCCAGCAGTTTTCGACAGAATAATTCACCCCTCCACTTT
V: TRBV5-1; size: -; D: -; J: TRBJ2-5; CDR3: CASSLAPGETQYF; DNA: TGCGCCAGCAGCTTGGCGCCCGGAGAGACCCAGTACTTC
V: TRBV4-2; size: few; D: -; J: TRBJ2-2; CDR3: CASSQDVEANTGELFF; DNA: TGTGCCAGCAGCCAAGATGTAGAAGCGAACACCGGGGAGCTGTTTTTT
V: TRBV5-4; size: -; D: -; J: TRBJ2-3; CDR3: CASSFSSQGTDTQYF; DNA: TGTGCCAGCAGCTTTTCTTCGCAGGGTACAGATACGCAGTATTTT
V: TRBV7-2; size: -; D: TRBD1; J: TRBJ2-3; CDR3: CASSPGQNTDTQYF; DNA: TGTGCCAGCAGCCCGGGACAGAACACAGATACGCAGTATTTT
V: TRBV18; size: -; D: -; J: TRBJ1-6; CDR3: CASSPGQTSPLHF; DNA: TGTGCCAGCTCACCCGGACAGACGTCACCCCTCCACTTT
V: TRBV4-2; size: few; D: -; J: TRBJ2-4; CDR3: CASSQVGQGYAKNIQYF; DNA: TGTGCCAGCAGCCAAGTGGGACAAGGTTATGCCAAAAACATTCAGTACTTC
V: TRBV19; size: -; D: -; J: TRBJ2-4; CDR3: CASSISPMPIQYF; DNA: TGTGCCAGTAGTATTAGCCCCATGCCCATTCAGTACTTC
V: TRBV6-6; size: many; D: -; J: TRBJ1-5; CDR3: CASRNLEQPQHF; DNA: TGTGCCAGCAGAAATCTGGAGCAGCCCCAGCATTTT
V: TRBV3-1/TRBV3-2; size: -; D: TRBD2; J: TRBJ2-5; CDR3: CASSPRWVAGASQETQYF; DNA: TGTGCCAGCAGCCCCCGTTGGGTAGCGGGGGCCTCCCAAGAGACCCAGTACTTC
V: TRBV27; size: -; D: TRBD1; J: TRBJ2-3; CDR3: CASSFDPGQGILRTDTQYF; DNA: TGTGCCAGCAGTTTCGATCCGGGACAGGGGATTCTACGCACAGATACGCAGTATTTT
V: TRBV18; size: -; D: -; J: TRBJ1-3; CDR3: CASSPEGNTIYF; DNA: TGTGCCAGCTCTCCGGAGGGAAACACCATATATTTT
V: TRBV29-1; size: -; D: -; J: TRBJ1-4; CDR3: CSVLTNEKLFF; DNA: TGCAGCGTTCTTACTAATGAAAAACTGTTTTTT
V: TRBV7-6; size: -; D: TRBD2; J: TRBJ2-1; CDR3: CASSLRTSGVYTYNEQFF; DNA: TGTGCCAGCAGCCTTAGGACTAGCGGGGTTTACACCTACAATGAGCAGTTCTTC
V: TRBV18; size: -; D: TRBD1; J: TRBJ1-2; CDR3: CASSLDRGKYGYTF; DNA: TGTGCCAGCTCACTAGACAGGGGGAAGTATGGCTACACCTTC